A single sample gave rise to the 5 T cell receptor beta chains below, sequenced in a study of shared clonotypes between healthy human individuals. Terminally differentiated effector memory CD45RA+ cells were left out of the naive CD8 fraction, which was CD45RO-negative and positively selected for CCR7. Method: immunoSEQ multiplex PCR; TCRdb's copy keeps in-frame clones and lacks some. This table holds some 2.1 million clones, approximately 94% found once. Sequencing was done on a sample of naive CD8+ T cells sorted from blood. These receptors came from a man younger than 35 in good health.

Turning to this clone: This sample also contains other DNA sequences that code for the same CDR3. The chain uses TRBV9 and TRBJ1-1, with D possibly TRBD1 on 5 matching bases. The CDR3 covers 15 residues. Germline V lookup: CDR1 SGDLS, CDR2 YYNGEE. Trimming took off 0 bases at V and 0 bases at J, with 9 bases between the two ends. The CDR3 loop is CASSVDGAMNTEAFF. The CDR3 DNA reads TGTGCCAGCAGCGTAGATGGGGCGATGAACACTGAAGCTTTCTTT.

In regard to this clone: Additional DNA sequences in this sample encode the identical CDR3. This sequence joins TRBV29-1 and TRBJ2-7; 12 bases align to TRBD2. Germline CDR1 is SQVTM and CDR2 is ANQGSEA. Unmatched junction bases numbered 5, after V lost 2 bases and J lost 3 bases. The CDR3 extends over 15 amino acids. The CDR3 protein is CSVELAGGPNYEQYF. CDR3 DNA sequence: TGCAGCGTTGAACTAGCGGGAGGGCCGAACTACGAGCAGTACTTC.

Only one count was recorded for this clone. The chain couples TRBV2 to TRBJ2-3, with 13 bases identical to TRBD2. The CDR3 spans 18 residues. From germline, CDR1 is SNHLY and CDR2 FYNNEI. V was pared by 10 bases and J by 4 bases, with 17 bases of the junction left unmatched. This chain's CDR3 is CATEGLIGLAGESDTQYF. CDR3 coding DNA: TGTGCCACCGAGGGCCTAATAGGACTAGCGGGAGAATCAGATACGCAGTATTTT.

V gene TRBV7-8 combines with J gene TRBJ2-7; 7 bases line up with TRBD2. The length of the CDR3 is 16 residues. Germline V gene data show CDR1 as SGHVS and CDR2 as FQNEAQ. J lost 3 bases, V lost 4 bases, and 12 bases had no gene match. The CDR3 loop reads CASSSQLRGGIYEQYF. CDR3 coding DNA: TGTGCCAGCAGCTCGCAATTACGGGGAGGGATCTACGAGCAGTACTTC.

The chain has TRBV11-3 and TRBJ2-2; 13 bases are shared with TRBD2. Per germline, CDR1 SGHNT and CDR2 YENEEA. The CDR3 contains 16 residues. V shed 5 bases and J 3 bases; nucleotides not matched to a gene: 3. The CDR3: CASSPGLAGHTGELFF. The CDR3 coding sequence is TGTGCCAGCAGCCCGGGACTAGCGGGACACACCGGGGAGCTGTTTTTT.